These 21 T cell receptor beta chains originate from one sample sequenced in a study of blood T cell repertoires in COVID-19. Sequencing used immunoSEQ multiplex PCR; TCRdb keeps in-frame clones, though not all of them. The sample lists fewer than 200,000 clones; roughly 79% were seen once. The specimen was peripheral blood. These receptors were obtained from a woman aged 70 to 79 with acute or convalescent COVID-19.

This chain uses TRBV10-1 with TRBJ2-3, with D unresolved. The ends were cut back, 3 bases at V and 1 base at J, with 8 bases in the middle. The germline gives CDR1 WNHNN, CDR2 SYGVQD (reference sequence). The CDR3 runs 14 residues. The CDR3 nucleotides read TGCGCCAGCAGTGATCCCGGTGGCACAGATACGCAGTATTTT. Amino acids: CASSDPGGTDTQYF.

This chain connects TRBV2 to TRBJ2-6; 12 bases line up with TRBD1. The ends lost 7 bases at V and 4 bases at J; junction bases unmatched: 8. Germline CDR1 SNHLY, CDR2 FYNNEI. This CDR3 comprises 17 residues. CDR3 region: CASIEGQGARGANVLTF. The CDR3 DNA sequence: TGTGCCAGCATTGAGGGACAGGGGGCGCGGGGGGCCAACGTCCTGACTTTC.

The chain combines TRBV6-1 with TRBJ2-7, with no clear D. The CDR3 totals 15 residues. Trimming pared 0 bases from V and 3 bases from J, leaving 12 bases between. Germline CDR1 and CDR2: MNHNS and SASEGT. DNA of the CDR3: TGTGCCAGCAGTGAAGCGCTGAGGTTGGGCTACGAGCAGTACTTC. Protein product: CASSEALRLGYEQYF.

V is TRBV5-5 and J is TRBJ1-1; 7 nucleotides match TRBD1. Germline CDR1 is SGHKS and CDR2 is YYEKEE (reference sequence). The CDR3 has 14 residues. The V gene end was trimmed by 2 bases and the J gene end by 0 bases; junction bases not matched to a gene: 1. CDR3 in amino acids: CASSFGTVNTEAFF. CDR3 sequence (DNA): TGTGCCAGCAGCTTCGGGACAGTGAACACTGAAGCTTTCTTT.

The V call is TRBV2, the J call TRBJ2-2, with D possibly matching TRBD1 (6 bases). The germline gives CDR1 SNHLY, CDR2 FYNNEI. Trimming stripped 7 bases from V and 8 bases from J, with 11 bases between. There are 12 residues in the CDR3. CDR3 protein: CASIRQAGELFF. As DNA, the CDR3 is TGTGCCAGCATAAGACAGGCAGGGGAGCTGTTTTTT.

The genes are TRBV5-1 and TRBJ2-5; 7 bases are shared with TRBD2. Germline loops: CDR1 SGHRS, CDR2 YFSETQ. V gave up 4 bases and J gave up 2 bases; unmatched junction bases: 8. This CDR3 region has 15 residues. CDR3 in amino acids: CASSPMWRGQETQYF. CDR3 nucleotides: TGCGCCAGCAGCCCCATGTGGCGGGGGCAAGAGACCCAGTACTTC. The whole variable domain, filled in from reference TRBV5-1 and TRBJ2-5, reads KAGVTQTPRYLIKTRGQQVTLSCSPISGHRSVSWYQQTPGQGLQFLFEYFSETQRNKGNFPGRFSGRQFSNSRSEMNVSTLELGDSALYLCASSPMWRGQETQYFGPGTRLLVL.

The chain uses TRBV6-1 and TRBJ2-3; TRBD2 matches 9 bases. The CDR3 is made up of 16 amino acids. V lost 3 bases to trimming and J lost 0 bases; unmatched junction nucleotides: 4. Germline CDR1 reads MNHNS; CDR2 reads SASEGT. The CDR3 here is CASSETSGGSTDTQYF. The CDR3 DNA reads as TGTGCCAGCAGTGAGACTAGCGGAGGAAGCACAGATACGCAGTATTTT.

The V call is TRBV24-1, the J call TRBJ2-7; 12 bases align to TRBD2. The CDR3 extends over 15 amino acids. V lost 3 bases to trimming and J lost 3 bases; unmatched junction nucleotides: 2. Germline CDR1 is KGHDR and CDR2 is SFDVKD. CDR3 in amino acids: CATSDRLAGVYEQYF. In DNA form, the CDR3 reads TGTGCCACCAGTGATAGACTAGCGGGAGTCTACGAGCAGTACTTC.

This chain connects TRBV5-1 to TRBJ2-5; D possibly corresponds to TRBD1 (5 bases). This CDR3 has 15 amino acids. The V gene lost 2 bases and the J gene lost 2 bases, with 13 bases spanning the gap. Germline-derived CDR1 and CDR2 are SGHRS and YFSETQ. The CDR3 coding sequence is TGCGCCAGCAGCTTCCAGACAGCGAGTCAAGAGACCCAGTACTTC. It specifies CASSFQTASQETQYF.

The chain joins TRBV2 to TRBJ1-5; D call uncertain. Germline CDR1 reads SNHLY; CDR2 reads FYNNEI. CDR3 length equals 19 residues. Trimming cost V 0 bases and J 0 bases, with 18 bases left between them. The CDR3 protein is CASSEAFLYSDYSNQPQHF. The CDR3 nucleotides are TGTGCCAGCAGTGAAGCTTTCTTATACAGCGACTATAGCAATCAGCCCCAGCATTTT.

The chain carries TRBV6-5 and TRBJ2-7; possibly TRBD1 for D (6 bases). The CDR3 consists of 14 residues. Germline CDR1 and CDR2: MNHEY and SVGAGI. The ends were cut back, 6 bases at V and 7 bases at J, with 19 bases in the middle. The CDR3 nucleotides read TGTGCCAGCAGCCCCCTTTCAGGGGATAGAGAGCAGTACTTC. It is translated as CASSPLSGDREQYF.

The V and J genes are TRBV6-1 and TRBJ2-7; 10 positions match TRBD2. CDR1 MNHNS and CDR2 SASEGT come from the germline V gene. The length of the CDR3 is 15 residues. The trim removed 2 bases at V and 2 bases at J, leaving 3 bases unmatched. CDR3 in DNA: TGTGCCAGCAGTGAAAATAGCGGGAGGACCTACGAGCAGTACTTC. Amino acids: CASSENSGRTYEQYF.

V and J are TRBV20-1 and TRBJ1-1; the D gene is possibly TRBD1 (5 bases). The length of the CDR3 is 15 residues. The germline V gene encodes CDR1 DFQATT and CDR2 SNEGSKA (reference sequence). Trimming took off 3 bases at V and 1 base at J, with 15 bases between the two ends. This CDR3 is CSASIPGQPNTEAFF. The CDR3 nucleotides are TGCAGTGCTAGTATTCCAGGGCAACCGAACACTGAAGCTTTCTTT.

V is TRBV7-2 and J is TRBJ1-4; 8 positions match TRBD1. Unmatched junction bases numbered 1, after V lost 2 bases and J lost 5 bases. The length of the CDR3 is 14 residues. Per germline, CDR1 SGHTA and CDR2 FQGNSA. CDR3 bases: TGTGCCAGCAGCTTAAACAGGGGGAATGAAAAACTGTTTTTT. The encoded protein is CASSLNRGNEKLFF.

The rearrangement links TRBV7-2 to TRBJ2-5, with 12 bases fitting TRBD2. Germline CDR1 SGHTA, CDR2 FQGNSA. The V and J ends lost 5 bases and 1 base, in that order; junction bases with no gene match: 5. The CDR3 runs to 16 residues. This CDR3 is CASSPLAGGPQETQYF. The CDR3 DNA follows: TGTGCCAGCAGCCCCCTAGCGGGAGGGCCCCAAGAGACCCAGTACTTC.

The chain is built from TRBV20-1 and TRBJ2-7; TRBD2 might be the D (5 bases). The CDR3 is made up of 11 amino acids. Germline loops: CDR1 DFQATT, CDR2 SNEGSKA (reference sequence). V was clipped by 4 bases and J by 4 bases, with 8 bases between them. The CDR3 DNA follows: TGCAGTGCTACGACTAAATACGAGCAGTACTTC. Its protein product is CSATTKYEQYF.

The chain recombines TRBV27 with TRBJ2-1; 10 nucleotides agree with TRBD2. The CDR3 covers 15 residues. From germline, CDR1 is MNHEY and CDR2 SMNVEV (reference sequence). J lost 4 bases, V lost 3 bases, and 3 bases had no gene match. CDR3 residues: CASSFGLAAYNEQFF. The DNA for the CDR3 is TGTGCCAGCAGTTTCGGACTAGCGGCATACAATGAGCAGTTCTTC.

This clone has ten or more counts. At one boundary the junction diverges from the germline segment, which might be a read error. The genes are TRBV6-5 and TRBJ1-1; a weak D match, TRBD1 (6 bases). The CDR3 spans 15 residues. From germline, CDR1 is MNHEY and CDR2 SVGAGI. This CDR3 is CASKGSTGLKTEAFF. DNA of the CDR3: TGTGCCAGCAAGGGTTCGACAGGACTGAAGACTGAAGCTTTCTTT.

The chain carries TRBV5-8 and TRBJ1-2, with D unresolved. Germline CDR1 reads SGHTS; CDR2 reads YDEGEE. The V end lost 4 bases, the J end lost 7 bases, and 14 bases lay between the germline ends. The CDR3 spans 13 residues. The CDR3 is CASSRGGFFGYTF. For the CDR3, the DNA is TGTGCCAGCAGCCGAGGAGGATTTTTTGGCTACACCTTC.

V is TRBV20-1 and J is TRBJ1-2, with 9 nucleotides matching TRBD1. The V and J ends lost 3 bases and 1 base, in that order; junction bases with no gene match: 12. Germline loops: CDR1 DFQATT, CDR2 SNEGSKA (reference sequence). The CDR3 length is 17 residues. CDR3 nucleotides: TGCAGTGCTAGTTTAAGACAGGGGGTCTTGGATAACTATGGCTACACCTTC. This gives the protein CSASLRQGVLDNYGYTF.

The J gene is TRBJ1-6, the V gene TRBV5-4, with D possibly TRBD1 on 5 matching bases. Germline V lookup: CDR1 SGHNT, CDR2 YYREEE (reference sequence). CDR3 length equals 13 residues. With 1 base removed from V and 10 bases from J, the gap between germline ends came to 9 bases. The CDR3 reads CASSLTGESPLHF. CDR3 nucleotides: TGTGCCAGCAGCTTGACAGGCGAGTCACCCCTCCACTTT.